The present TCR beta chain was sequenced within a study of cytomegalovirus exposure and HLA in healthy donors. TCRdb keeps only in-frame clones here, not all; method: immunoSEQ multiplex PCR. The repertoire holds about 160,000 clones, with roughly nine tenths as singletons. V shed 4 bases, J shed 5 bases, and the junction held 15 bases outside the gene matches. CDR3 size: 17 residues. In germline, CDR1 is KGHSH, CDR2 LQKENI. This sequence originates from a man aged 18 to 29 in good health and CMV-seropositive. V is TRBV18 and J is TRBJ1-1, with 8 bases lining up with TRBD1. Sequencing was done on a sample of PBMCs. CDR3: CASSRFGTGTPETEAFF. The CDR3, as DNA: TGTGCCAGCTCACGCTTTGGGACAGGTACCCCGGAGACTGAAGCTTTCTTT. The whole variable domain, remainder taken from reference TRBV18 and TRBJ1-1, is NAGVMQNPRHLVRRRGQEARLRCSPMKGHSHVYWYRQLPEEGLKFMVYLQKENIIDESGMPKERFSAEFPKEGPSILRIQQVVRGDSAAYFCASSRFGTGTPETEAFFGQGTRLTVV.